This T cell receptor beta chain was retrieved from a study of blood T cell repertoires in COVID-19. Overall study context: The United States, Italy and Spain were the sources of the acute and convalescent COVID-19 samples. The analysed material was cDNA or gDNA that came from T cells, B-cell-depleted T cells, or PBMCs.

This clone showed up just a few times. How the authors handled the data: The assay estimated nucleated cells by amplifying reference gene primers. Assay used: immunoSEQ multiplex PCR; TCRdb lists only in-frame clones, some missing. That table furnishes V, J and clone size, whereas the DNA furnished D and trimming. The sample has approximately 140,000 clones, over 80% seen once. Germline V gene data show CDR1 as SEHNR and CDR2 as FQNEAQ (reference sequence). This CDR3 is built from 17 residues. V dropped 4 bases and J dropped 9; count of bases not matched to a gene: 16. The J gene is TRBJ1-5, the V gene TRBV7-9, with TRBD1 matching 9 bases. The sequencing sample was made of peripheral blood. This TCR derives from a woman in her thirties or forties with active or convalescent COVID-19. In DNA form, the CDR3 reads TGTGCCAGCAGCTCGGCCCCCGGGACAGGGTTCCACGTGCCCCAGCATTTT. Translating gives CASSSAPGTGFHVPQHF. Filled out from reference TRBV7-9 and TRBJ1-5, the complete variable domain reads DTGVSQNPRHKITKRGQNVTFRCDPISEHNRLYWYRQTLGQGPEFLTYFQNEAQLEKSRLLSDRFSAERPKGSFSTLEIQRTEQGDSAMYLCASSSAPGTGFHVPQHFGDGTRLSIL.